The 6 T cell receptor beta chains reported below all come from one sample, sequenced in a study of cytotoxic CD8 clonotypes in ibrutinib-treated CLL. Produced via immunoSEQ multiplex PCR; TCRdb's table is partial and in-frame only. The sample includes 150,000 to 250,000 clones, over 60% seen only once; the top ten take around an eighth. The source was PBMCs, collected after 24 months of ibrutinib treatment. The receptors were gathered from a human donor with chronic lymphocytic leukemia.

This chain connects TRBV5-1 to TRBJ2-2; D perhaps matches TRBD2 (5 bases). CDR1 and CDR2 from the germline V gene are SGHRS and YFSETQ. V was pared by 0 bases and J by 7 bases, with 13 bases between. The CDR3 runs 15 residues. DNA of the CDR3: TGCGCCAGCAGCTTGGCCGGGGTAACTGGCGGGGAGCTGTTTTTT. The encoded protein is CASSLAGVTGGELFF. The full variable domain, completed using reference TRBV5-1 and TRBJ2-2, is KAGVTQTPRYLIKTRGQQVTLSCSPISGHRSVSWYQQTPGQGLQFLFEYFSETQRNKGNFPGRFSGRQFSNSRSEMNVSTLELGDSALYLCASSLAGVTGGELFFGEGSRLTVL.

The genes are TRBV7-3 and TRBJ2-5; 8 bases agree with TRBD1. The CDR3 sequence is 15 residues long. J gave up 4 bases and V 1 base, and 5 bases lay outside the gene matches. CDR1 is SGHTA and CDR2 is FQGTGA in the germline V gene. CDR3 bases: TGTGCCAGCAGCTTAATCGGGACAGGAGTAGAGACCCAGTACTTC. It is translated as CASSLIGTGVETQYF. Based on the CDR3 plus reference TRBV7-3 and TRBJ2-5, the full variable domain is GAGVSQTPSNKVTEKGKYVELRCDPISGHTALYWYRQSLGQGPEFLIYFQGTGAADDSGLPNDRFFAVRPEGSVSTLKIQRTERGDSAVYLCASSLIGTGVETQYFGPGTRLLVL.

This clone occurred a few times. The rearrangement links TRBV7-2 to TRBJ2-7, with D possibly being TRBD1 (6 bases). Germline CDR1 and CDR2: SGHTA and FQGNSA. This CDR3 region has 15 residues. Deletions cut 1 base from V and 4 bases from J, with 14 bases between. CDR3: CASSLEVGTRYEQYF. The DNA for the CDR3 is TGTGCCAGCAGCTTAGAGGTTGGGACAAGATACGAGCAGTACTTC.

This rearrangement joins TRBV29-1 to TRBJ2-5; 7 positions agree with TRBD1. The J segment lost 2 bases and the V segment lost 6 bases, leaving 6 bases of the junction unmatched. CDR3 length: 13 residues. Germline CDR1 SQVTM, CDR2 ANQGSEA. Here the CDR3 reads CSVARDRQETQYF. DNA of the CDR3: TGCAGCGTAGCCCGGGACAGACAAGAGACCCAGTACTTC.

This clone came up a few times. The chain has TRBV27 and TRBJ1-5; D is possibly TRBD1 (5 bases). CDR1 MNHEY and CDR2 SMNVEV come from the germline V gene (reference sequence). The CDR3 covers 18 residues. Trimming took 2 bases from V and 3 from J, leaving 20 bases between them. The CDR3 sequence: CASSLVALGGGDNQPQHF. The CDR3 bases are TGTGCCAGCAGTTTAGTCGCGCTGGGGGGAGGGGACAATCAGCCCCAGCATTTT.

The chain employs TRBV14 and TRBJ2-7; D is perhaps TRBD1 (6 bases). The CDR3 consists of 12 residues. CDR1 and CDR2 from the germline V gene are SGHDN and FVKESK. Between the trimmed V and J ends, which lost 2 bases and 8 bases, there was a span of 10 bases. The CDR3 coding sequence is TGTGCCAGCAGCCAATACAGGGTAAAGCAGTACTTC. This sequence encodes CASSQYRVKQYF.